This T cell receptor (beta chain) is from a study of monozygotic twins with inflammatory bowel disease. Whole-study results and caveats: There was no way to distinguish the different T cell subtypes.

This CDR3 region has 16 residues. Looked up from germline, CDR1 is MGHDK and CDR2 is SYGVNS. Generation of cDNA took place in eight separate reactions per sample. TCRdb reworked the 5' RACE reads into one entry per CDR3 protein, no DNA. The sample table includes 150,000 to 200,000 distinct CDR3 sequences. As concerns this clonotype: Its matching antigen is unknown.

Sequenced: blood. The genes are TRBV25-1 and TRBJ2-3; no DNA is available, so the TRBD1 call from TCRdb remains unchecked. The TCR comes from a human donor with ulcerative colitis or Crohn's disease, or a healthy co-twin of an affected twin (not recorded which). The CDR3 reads CASSEFQGRVADTQYF.